These 19 T cell receptor beta chains were sequenced from one sample in a study of radiotherapy plus CTLA-4 blockade in lung cancer (dated by TCRdb to between 2018 and 2020). The protocol used for the library was the immunoSEQ multiplex PCR assay. TCRdb took this table from immuneACCESS and kept in-frame rearrangements with V and J called. Such tables lack part of the clones; where checked against another copy, unresolved V genes explain under half of the gap, and the rest is unexplained. For this sample there are 75,000 or so clones; approximately 78% appear just once. Jointly, the top ten make up less than 7.5% of the sample. The sample in question was peripheral blood, obtained from a patient treated with radiotherapy plus ipilimumab. All receptors come from a human donor with non-small cell lung cancer who had a complete response to radiotherapy plus ipilimumab.

This clone occurred once. The chain combines TRBV7-2 with TRBJ2-5; 7 nucleotides align to TRBD1. V trimming: 4 bases; J trimming: 1 base; junction bases outside the gene matches: 3. Germline V CDR1 and CDR2: SGHTA, FQGNSA. The CDR3 runs 14 residues. This chain's CDR3 is CASSYRQGQETQYF. The CDR3 bases are TGTGCCAGCAGCTATCGACAGGGCCAAGAGACCCAGTACTTC.

This clone has a single count. The chain recombines TRBV30 with TRBJ1-2, with 7 bases matching TRBD1. CDR3 length: 13 amino acids. V shed 3 bases, J shed 7 bases, and the junction held 8 bases outside the gene matches. The germline gives CDR1 GTSNPN, CDR2 SVGIG (reference sequence). The CDR3 region is CAWRIQGRGGYTF. The CDR3 bases are TGTGCCTGGAGGATACAGGGGCGGGGTGGCTACACCTTC.

V is TRBV2 and J is TRBJ1-2; no clear D. This CDR3 comprises 14 residues. V shed 4 bases and J shed 8 bases, with 17 bases lying between them. The germline V gene has CDR1 SNHLY and CDR2 FYNNEI. This CDR3 reads CASSVAAGGRGYTF. The CDR3, as DNA: TGTGCCAGCAGTGTCGCGGCAGGCGGCCGGGGCTACACCTTC.

The chain joins TRBV12-5 to TRBJ2-5, with unresolved D. CDR1 and CDR2 from the germline V gene are LGHNT and FRNRAP. V lost 1 base and J lost 5, with 8 bases in between. The CDR3 runs 13 residues. CDR3 residues: CASGLGGSETQYF. The CDR3 region has the DNA TGTGCTAGTGGTTTGGGGGGATCGGAGACCCAGTACTTC. Full variable domain (outside the CDR3, taken from reference TRBV12-5 and TRBJ2-5): DARVTQTPRHKVTEMGQEVTMRCQPILGHNTVFWYRQTMMQGLELLAYFRNRAPLDDSGMPKDRFSAEMPDATLATLKIQPSEPRDSAVYFCASGLGGSETQYFGPGTRLLVL.

The chain uses TRBV6-1 and TRBJ1-1; 8 positions agree with TRBD1. This CDR3 has 14 residues. Trimming removed 5 bases from V and 3 bases from J; junction bases left unmatched: 5. CDR1 is MNHNS, CDR2 SASEGT, per germline. The CDR3, as DNA: TGTGCCAGCAGTTGGACAGGGAGGGACACTGAAGCTTTCTTT. Residues: CASSWTGRDTEAFF.

V and J are TRBV5-1 and TRBJ2-1; 8 positions match TRBD1. The length of the CDR3 is 16 residues. Germline V gene lookup returns CDR1 SGHRS and CDR2 YFSETQ. Unmatched junction bases numbered 4, after V lost 2 bases and J lost 0 bases. The CDR3 DNA follows: TGCGCCAGCAGCTTATCGCAGGGGGCCTCCTACAATGAGCAGTTCTTC. It translates to CASSLSQGASYNEQFF.

The chain employs TRBV15 and TRBJ2-1, with no clear D. The CDR3 totals 17 residues. In germline, CDR1 is LNHNV, CDR2 YYDKDF (reference sequence). Between the trimmed V and J ends, which lost 0 bases and 0 bases, there was a span of 12 bases. CDR3 sequence reads: CATSRDRAASSYNEQFF. CDR3 coding DNA: TGTGCCACCAGCAGAGATCGGGCGGCAAGCTCCTACAATGAGCAGTTCTTC.

CDR3 bases: TGTGCCAGCAGCCCCCGGGCGGGGTTGTCAACCGGGGAGCTGTTTTTT. Amino acids: CASSPRAGLSTGELFF. The chain is built from TRBV7-9 and TRBJ2-2, with D perhaps matching TRBD2 (6 bases). The CDR3 loop spans 16 amino acids. V was cut by 5 bases and J by 5 bases, with 18 bases left in between. CDR1 is SEHNR, CDR2 FQNEAQ, per germline (reference sequence).

The J gene is TRBJ1-4, the V gene TRBV6-1; D may be TRBD1 (6 bases). The length of the CDR3 is 14 residues. Per the germline V gene, CDR1 is MNHNS and CDR2 is SASEGT. Trimming stripped 7 bases from V and 7 bases from J, with 16 bases between. The CDR3 DNA is TGTGCCAGCATTCCGGGGGGGGCGAGTGAAAAACTGTTTTTT. Translation gives CASIPGGASEKLFF.

CDR3: CASSMDRENTEAFF. In DNA form, the CDR3 reads TGTGCCAGTAGTATGGACAGGGAGAACACTGAAGCTTTCTTT. J is TRBJ1-1 and V is TRBV19; 8 bases are a match to TRBD1. In germline, CDR1 is LNHDA, CDR2 SQIVND (reference sequence). Trimming removed 3 bases from V and 1 base from J; junction bases left unmatched: 1. The CDR3 is 14 amino acids.

The chain carries TRBV12-5 and TRBJ1-5; 9 bases align to TRBD1. The CDR3 extends over 17 amino acids. The V gene's germline CDR1 is LGHNT and CDR2 FRNRAP. The trim removed 3 bases at V and 4 bases at J, leaving 10 bases unmatched. The CDR3 reads CASGFGQGMNGNQPQHF. CDR3 in DNA: TGTGCTAGTGGTTTTGGACAGGGGATGAATGGAAATCAGCCCCAGCATTTT.

The chain is built from TRBV9 and TRBJ2-2; D gene uncertain. Trimming took off 0 bases at V and 1 base at J, with 4 bases between the two ends. CDR1 is SGDLS and CDR2 is YYNGEE in the germline V gene. This CDR3 has 14 residues. The DNA for the CDR3 is TGTGCCAGCAGCGTAGCGGGGAACACCGGGGAGCTGTTTTTT. This translates into CASSVAGNTGELFF.

The chain combines TRBV4-3 with TRBJ2-4; TRBD1 aligns across 7 bases. CDR3 length: 20 residues. V shed 5 bases and J 1 base; nucleotides not matched to a gene: 20. Germline V gene lookup returns CDR1 LGHNA and CDR2 YSLEER. CDR3 residues: CASSSGFQGTVDGAKNIQYF. The CDR3 DNA is TGCGCCAGCAGCTCAGGGTTCCAGGGGACAGTCGACGGGGCCAAAAACATTCAGTACTTC.

V and J are TRBV11-3 and TRBJ2-5, with no clear D. Trimming cost V 1 base and J 2 bases, with 14 bases left between them. Germline CDR1 reads SGHNT; CDR2 reads YENEEA. The length of the CDR3 is 16 residues. As DNA, the CDR3 is TGTGCCAGCAGCTTAGGTTTTACAACCGATCAAGAGACCCAGTACTTC. Protein: CASSLGFTTDQETQYF. Using reference TRBV11-3 and TRBJ2-5 for the parts outside the CDR3, the full variable domain is EAGVVQSPRYKIIEKKQPVAFWCNPISGHNTLYWYLQNLGQGPELLIRYENEEAVDDSQLPKDRFSAERLKGVDSTLKIQPAELGDSAVYLCASSLGFTTDQETQYFGPGTRLLVL.

The chain couples TRBV6-5 to TRBJ1-2; D uncertain. Deletions cut 6 bases from V and 5 bases from J, with 13 bases between. Germline-derived CDR1 and CDR2 are MNHEY and SVGAGI. This CDR3 region has 13 residues. DNA of the CDR3: TGTGCCAGCAGGTCGGGAAGGTTGTATGGCTACACCTTC. It codes for CASRSGRLYGYTF.

The CDR3 region is CASRTGNTGELFF. The DNA for the CDR3 is TGTGCCTCCAGGACGGGGAACACCGGGGAGCTGTTTTTT. The rearrangement links TRBV2 to TRBJ2-2; the D is unclear. This CDR3 is 13 amino acids long. The ends were cut back, 11 bases at V and 1 base at J, with 11 bases in the middle. Germline loops: CDR1 SNHLY, CDR2 FYNNEI.

This rearrangement joins TRBV5-1 to TRBJ2-4; 12 nucleotides agree with TRBD1. Germline V gene sequence: CDR1 SGHRS, CDR2 YFSETQ. V was clipped by 4 bases and J by 6 bases; unmatched bases: 2. This CDR3 spans 14 amino acids. The chain's CDR3 is CASSGTGGVNIQYF. DNA for the CDR3: TGCGCCAGCAGCGGGACAGGGGGCGTAAACATTCAGTACTTC.

The chain uses TRBV29-1 and TRBJ2-6; the D gene is possibly TRBD1 (5 bases). This CDR3 spans 14 amino acids. CDR1 is SQVTM, CDR2 ANQGSEA, per germline. V dropped 7 bases and J dropped 2 bases, with 12 bases sitting between them. CDR3 sequence reads: CSGQRQPGANVLTF. Written as DNA, the CDR3 is TGCAGCGGGCAAAGACAGCCTGGGGCCAACGTCCTGACTTTC.

The chain has TRBV27 and TRBJ1-5; 8 bases line up with TRBD1. The CDR3 sequence is 19 residues long. Losses at the gene ends were 1 base for V and 5 bases for J; bases not matched to a gene: 16. Germline V lookup: CDR1 MNHEY, CDR2 SMNVEV (reference sequence). In nucleotides, the CDR3 is TGTGCCAGCAGTTTATACCCGACAGGGGCCAATCTCCCCCATCAGCCCCAGCATTTT. This translates into CASSLYPTGANLPHQPQHF.